The next 15 T cell receptor beta chains were all read from a single sample in a study of control samples from healthy donors and cancer patients (TCRdb year 2020). Library prep was done by the immunoSEQ multiplex PCR assay. The source is immuneACCESS, and TCRdb retained only in-frame sequences with V and J called. Part of the clones is not carried over; for the studies checked, unresolved V genes explain less than half of this, and the remainder is unexplained. Here the sample has about 31,000 clones; approximately 94% occur a single time. Of the sample, about 6.9% falls within the top ten clones. Material: blood. The receptors originated from a man in his sixties in good health.

Only a few counts were recorded for this clone. The gene calls are TRBV7-9 and TRBJ1-1; 8 positions match TRBD1. In germline, CDR1 is SEHNR, CDR2 FQNEAQ (reference sequence). The CDR3 has 14 amino acids. Trimming took 1 base from V and 5 from J; bases not matched to a gene: 3. The CDR3 DNA sequence: TGTGCCAGCAGCTTAGGGACAGGGAGAACTGAAGCTTTCTTT. Translation: CASSLGTGRTEAFF. The full variable domain, its missing parts supplied by reference TRBV7-9 and TRBJ1-1, is DTGVSQNPRHKITKRGQNVTFRCDPISEHNRLYWYRQTLGQGPEFLTYFQNEAQLEKSRLLSDRFSAERPKGSFSTLEIQRTEQGDSAMYLCASSLGTGRTEAFFGQGTRLTVV.

The chain carries TRBV28 and TRBJ2-7; D is uncertain. Germline CDR1 and CDR2: MDHEN and SYDVKM. Trimming stripped 6 bases from V and 0 bases from J, with 3 bases between. This CDR3 contains 11 residues. CDR3 sequence: CASSNSYEQYF. CDR3 coding DNA: TGTGCCAGCAGCAACTCCTACGAGCAGTACTTC.

The chain combines TRBV6-2 or TRBV6-3 with TRBJ1-5; maybe TRBD1 (5 bases). The V end was cut by 5 bases, the J end by 0 bases, with 14 bases between. Germline CDR1 and CDR2: MNHEY and SVGEGT. CDR3 length equals 16 residues. CDR3 protein: CASSHLQAYSNQPQHF. In DNA, the CDR3 is TGTGCCAGCAGTCACCTACAGGCATATAGCAATCAGCCCCAGCATTTT.

The CDR3 reads CASSRSGTSGSTDTQYF. CDR3 nucleotides: TGCGCCAGCAGCCGGTCTGGGACTAGCGGCTCCACAGATACGCAGTATTTT. V usage is TRBV4-1 and J usage is TRBJ2-3; TRBD2 matches 11 bases. The CDR3 spans 17 residues. Trimming cost V 4 bases and J 2 bases; bases outside gene matches: 8. Germline V gene sequence: CDR1 MGHRA, CDR2 YSYEKL.

In its sample, this clone was seen a few times. The chain recombines TRBV4-1 with TRBJ2-1; perhaps TRBD2 as D (7 bases). Germline lookup yields CDR1 MGHRA and CDR2 YSYEKL. Trimming left V 2 bases short and J 9 bases short, with 17 bases between. The CDR3 covers 15 residues. This CDR3 is CASSQSWGGGSEQFF. CDR3 sequence (DNA): TGCGCCAGCAGCCAATCCTGGGGAGGGGGGAGTGAGCAGTTCTTC.

The gene calls are TRBV27 and TRBJ2-7; 9 nucleotides agree with TRBD2. The CDR3 spans 14 residues. The germline CDR1 and CDR2 sequences are MNHEY and SMNVEV (reference sequence). J gave up 3 bases and V 2 bases, and 2 bases lay outside the gene matches. In DNA, the CDR3 is TGTGCCAGCAGTTTAATGACTAGCGGCTACGAGCAGTACTTC. Protein product: CASSLMTSGYEQYF.

Concerning this clone itself: Other DNA sequences of this sample code for an identical CDR3. The V gene is TRBV6-5, the J gene TRBJ2-3; D is unresolved. The CDR3 extends over 14 amino acids. From germline, CDR1 is MNHEY and CDR2 SVGAGI. The V gene lost 5 bases and the J gene lost 0 bases, with 9 bases spanning the gap. This CDR3 is CASSPRLSTDTQYF. In nucleotides, the CDR3 is TGTGCCAGCAGTCCACGCCTTAGCACAGATACGCAGTATTTT.

V usage is TRBV24-1 and J usage is TRBJ2-3; TRBD2 matches at 9 bases. The germline V gene encodes CDR1 KGHDR and CDR2 SFDVKD. Trimming took 5 bases from V and 0 from J; bases not matched to a gene: 11. The CDR3 covers 18 residues. The DNA for the CDR3 is TGTGCCACCAGTGGATGGCTAGCGGGGACTTCTAGCACAGATACGCAGTATTTT. Translating it yields CATSGWLAGTSSTDTQYF.

This clone was detected only a few times. V and J are TRBV6-2 or TRBV6-3 and TRBJ1-5, with no clear D. This CDR3 spans 14 amino acids. Germline lookup yields CDR1 MNHEY and CDR2 SVGEGT. V dropped 0 bases and J dropped 4 bases, with 7 bases sitting between them. In DNA form, the CDR3 reads TGTGCCAGCAGTTACTCGACCTTGAATCAGCCCCAGCATTTT. It specifies CASSYSTLNQPQHF.

The chain has TRBV7-9 and TRBJ2-1; 12 bases are a match to TRBD2. This CDR3 spans 16 amino acids. Germline CDR1 and CDR2: SEHNR and FQNEAQ (reference sequence). The V gene end was trimmed by 5 bases and the J gene end by 1 base; junction bases not matched to a gene: 3. For the CDR3, the DNA is TGTGCCAGCAGCCCCGGACTAGCGGGGTCCTACAATGAGCAGTTCTTC. Its protein is CASSPGLAGSYNEQFF.

The rearrangement links TRBV7-8 to TRBJ1-1, with TRBD1 identical over 8 bases. J was trimmed by 3 bases and V by 4 bases; bases with no gene match: 4. Germline V gives CDR1 SGHVS, CDR2 FQNEAQ. The length of the CDR3 is 14 residues. The DNA for the CDR3 is TGTGCCAGCAGCTACAGGGGGGAGGACACTGAAGCTTTCTTT. This sequence encodes CASSYRGEDTEAFF.

The J gene is TRBJ2-1, the V gene TRBV7-3; TRBD2 is a possible D gene (6 bases). The CDR3 spans 13 residues. V lost 0 bases and J 6 bases, leaving 6 bases between the germline ends. Germline-derived CDR1 and CDR2 are SGHTA and FQGTGA. CDR3 in DNA: TGTGCCAGCAGCTTAACGGGGGGCAATGAGCAGTTCTTC. Encoded protein: CASSLTGGNEQFF.

The chain carries TRBV6-5 and TRBJ1-5; possible D gene TRBD1, 5 bases. V was clipped by 2 bases and J by 0 bases, with 8 bases between them. Germline V gives CDR1 MNHEY, CDR2 SVGAGI. This CDR3 comprises 15 residues. The CDR3 region is CASSYDRYSNQPQHF. CDR3 sequence (DNA): TGTGCCAGCAGTTACGACAGATATAGCAATCAGCCCCAGCATTTT.

The J gene is TRBJ1-1, the V gene TRBV6-5; D gene uncertain. The germline CDR1 and CDR2 sequences are MNHEY and SVGAGI. V was clipped by 8 bases and J by 0 bases, with 10 bases between them. The CDR3 consists of 13 residues. Here the CDR3 DNA reads TGTGCCAGCCACCTTACAGTGAACACTGAAGCTTTCTTT. Its protein product is CASHLTVNTEAFF.

The chain couples TRBV3-1 (or the pseudogene TRBV3-2) to TRBJ2-7; the match to TRBD1 covers 10 bases. With V trimmed by 0 bases and J by 2 bases, 7 bases remained unmatched. This CDR3 has 17 amino acids. Per the germline V gene, CDR1 is LGHDT and CDR2 is YNNKEL (reference sequence). CDR3 region: CASSQDTGDRGAYEQYF. CDR3 DNA: TGTGCCAGCAGCCAAGATACCGGGGACAGGGGCGCCTACGAGCAGTACTTC.